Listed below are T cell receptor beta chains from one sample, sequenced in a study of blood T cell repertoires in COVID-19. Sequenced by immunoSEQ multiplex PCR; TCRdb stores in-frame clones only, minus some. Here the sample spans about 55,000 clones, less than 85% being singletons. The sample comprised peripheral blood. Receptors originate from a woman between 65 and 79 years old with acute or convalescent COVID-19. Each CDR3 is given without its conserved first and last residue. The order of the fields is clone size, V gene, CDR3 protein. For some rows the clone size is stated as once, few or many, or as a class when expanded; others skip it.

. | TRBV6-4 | ASRGTPYGYT
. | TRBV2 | ASIIPQGNTEAF
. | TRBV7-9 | ASSLGRTGGSTEAF
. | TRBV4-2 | ASSQPFTGAPMETQY
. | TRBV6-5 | ASSIAGGKNIQY
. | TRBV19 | ASSSRQGLTNYGYT
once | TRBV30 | AWSVPWALGDTEAF
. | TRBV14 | ASSSGASSGNTIY
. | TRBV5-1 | ASSKEPSTEAF
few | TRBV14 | ASSPGQWKSSTDTQY
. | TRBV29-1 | SVSRDRSSYEQY
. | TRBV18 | ASSSGYNQPQH
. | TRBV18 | ASSRQTGGASGYT
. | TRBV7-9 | ASSLEWTGGF
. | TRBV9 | ASSVTGGNTEAF
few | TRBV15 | ATSREGLAGSLVTYNEQF
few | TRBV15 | ATSREPPRVARGVNQPQH
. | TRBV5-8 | ASSYLKAGGGENTEAF
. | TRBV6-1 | ASSEKQGTEAF
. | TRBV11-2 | ASSLVGGTNEKLF
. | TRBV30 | AWRGGTGASRGIRAF
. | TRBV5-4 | ASSHRDGELF
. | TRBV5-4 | ASSFNRNTEAF
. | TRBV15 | ATSRDWAATDTQY
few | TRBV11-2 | ASSPLQERGGYT
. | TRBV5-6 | ASSSVTGGATGANVLT
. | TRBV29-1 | SVTTGNDAEAF
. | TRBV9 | ASSAEGAGLPRRTYNSPLH
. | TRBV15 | ATSRDRRTGGTMRQF
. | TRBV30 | AWSVGLRPQH
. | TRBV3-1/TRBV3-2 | ASSQRAARYGYT
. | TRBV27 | ASSLRQGARDTQY
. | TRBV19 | ASSPRALGGPTDTQY
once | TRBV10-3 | AIRVAGGPSEQY
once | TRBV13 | ASSVTGDTIY
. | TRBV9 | ASSVGTGKHTKSSGNTIY
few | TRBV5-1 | ASSYGIRTGGNTGELF
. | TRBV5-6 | ASSLDSNTEAF
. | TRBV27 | ASSSFPGELF
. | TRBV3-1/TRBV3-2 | ASSQKRGVSSYNEQF
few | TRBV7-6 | ASSQTSFGPYNEQF
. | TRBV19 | ASTSGRSGYEQC
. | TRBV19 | ASSRSGTQTNYGYT
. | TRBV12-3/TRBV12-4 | ASDNSGNTIY
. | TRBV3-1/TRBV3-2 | ASSQGGGSQPQH
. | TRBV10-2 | ASSESAGYEQY
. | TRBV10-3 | AITRTEKGTEAF
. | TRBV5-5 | ASSPGTSGGAASEQF
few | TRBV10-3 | AISERGPEGGYT
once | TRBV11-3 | ASSPHGDLSYNEQF
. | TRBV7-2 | ASSSGLAGGEQF
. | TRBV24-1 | ATKAPGSNQPQH
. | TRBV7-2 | ASSPGTGRTGELF